The clone carrying this T cell receptor (beta chain) was counted only a few times. The sample originates from a study of T cells in Graves' hyperthyroidism and ophthalmopathy. Newly diagnosed patients aged 18 to 65 had hyperthyroidism of under 2 months' duration. Cells are PBMCs isolated from 10 ml of fresh blood. RNA transcripts provided the source from which TCR beta CDR3 regions were amplified. With the HTBI primer set, the TCR CDR3 went through a first round of RT-PCR. TCRdb re-called the multiplex PCR reads through MiXCR, storing one row per CDR3 protein. The sample has approximately 370,000 distinct CDR3 sequences; about a sixth are singletons. V was trimmed by 3 bases and J by 9 bases, leaving 6 bases between them. CDR1 and CDR2 from the germline V gene are LNHDA and SQIVND (reference sequence). The length of the CDR3 is 11 residues.

The chain is built from TRBV19 and TRBJ1-5; D is undetermined. The sample was blood. The TCR was taken from a woman under 40 with Graves' hyperthyroidism that later progressed to Graves' ophthalmopathy. CDR3 bases: TGTGCCAGTAGTATCGGAGGGCCCCAGCATTTT. This codes for CASSIGGPQHF.